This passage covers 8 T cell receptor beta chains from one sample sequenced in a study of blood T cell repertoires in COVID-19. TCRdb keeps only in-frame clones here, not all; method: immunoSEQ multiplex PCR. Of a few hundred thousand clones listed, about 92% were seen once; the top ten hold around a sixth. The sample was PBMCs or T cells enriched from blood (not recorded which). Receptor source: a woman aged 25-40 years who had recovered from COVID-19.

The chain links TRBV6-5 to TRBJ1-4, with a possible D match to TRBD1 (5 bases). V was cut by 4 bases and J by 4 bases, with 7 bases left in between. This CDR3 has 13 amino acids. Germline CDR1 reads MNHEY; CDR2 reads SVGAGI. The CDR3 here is CASSSTVNEKLFF. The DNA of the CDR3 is TGTGCCAGCAGTTCGACAGTTAATGAAAAACTGTTTTTT.

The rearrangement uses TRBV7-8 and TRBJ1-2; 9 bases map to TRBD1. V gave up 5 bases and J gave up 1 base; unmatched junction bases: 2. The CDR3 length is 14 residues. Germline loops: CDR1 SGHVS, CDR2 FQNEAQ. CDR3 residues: CASSRDRDNYGYTF. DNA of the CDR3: TGTGCCAGCAGCCGGGACAGGGATAACTATGGCTACACCTTC.

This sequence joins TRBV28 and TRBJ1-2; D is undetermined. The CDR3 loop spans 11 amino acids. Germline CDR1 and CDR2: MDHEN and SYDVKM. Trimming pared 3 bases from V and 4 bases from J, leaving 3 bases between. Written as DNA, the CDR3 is TGTGCCAGCAGTTTGAGCTATGGCTACACCTTC. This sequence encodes CASSLSYGYTF.

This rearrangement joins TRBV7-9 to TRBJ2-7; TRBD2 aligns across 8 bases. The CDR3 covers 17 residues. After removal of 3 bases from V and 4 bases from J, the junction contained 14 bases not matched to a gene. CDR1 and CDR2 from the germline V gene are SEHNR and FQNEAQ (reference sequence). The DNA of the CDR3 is TGTGCCAGCAGCTTCGGGGGGGGAACAGGGACAAGATACGAGCAGTACTTC. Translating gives CASSFGGGTGTRYEQYF.

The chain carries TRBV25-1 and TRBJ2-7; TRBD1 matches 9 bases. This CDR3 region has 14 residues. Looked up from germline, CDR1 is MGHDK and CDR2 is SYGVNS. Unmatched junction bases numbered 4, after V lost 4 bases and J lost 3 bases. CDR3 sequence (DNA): TGTGCCAGCAGTGCGGGACAGGGAGGCTACGAGCAGTACTTC. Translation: CASSAGQGGYEQYF.

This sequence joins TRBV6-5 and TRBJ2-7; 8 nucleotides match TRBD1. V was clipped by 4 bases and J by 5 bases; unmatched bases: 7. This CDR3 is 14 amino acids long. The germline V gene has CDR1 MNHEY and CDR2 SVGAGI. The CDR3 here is CASSSPTGVHEQYF. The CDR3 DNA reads TGTGCCAGCAGTTCGCCGACAGGGGTCCACGAGCAGTACTTC.

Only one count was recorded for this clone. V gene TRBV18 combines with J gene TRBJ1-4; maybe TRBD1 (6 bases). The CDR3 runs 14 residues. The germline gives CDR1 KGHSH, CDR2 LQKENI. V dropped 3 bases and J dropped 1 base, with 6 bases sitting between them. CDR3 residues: CASSPGQTNEKLFF. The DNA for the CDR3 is TGTGCCAGCTCACCGGGACAAACTAATGAAAAACTGTTTTTT. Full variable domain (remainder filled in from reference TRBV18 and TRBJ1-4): NAGVMQNPRHLVRRRGQEARLRCSPMKGHSHVYWYRQLPEEGLKFMVYLQKENIIDESGMPKERFSAEFPKEGPSILRIQQVVRGDSAAYFCASSPGQTNEKLFFGSGTQLSVL.

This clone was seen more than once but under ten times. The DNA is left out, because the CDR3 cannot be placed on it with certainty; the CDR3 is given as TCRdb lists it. CDR3 residues: CASSAFGAGGPQHF. The chain links TRBV19 to TRBJ1-5. Germline V gene data show CDR1 as LNHDA and CDR2 as SQIVND (reference sequence). 14 amino acids form the CDR3, both terminal residues included.